What follows are 25 T cell receptor beta chains derived from one specimen sequenced in a study of blood T cell repertoires in COVID-19. The data were produced by immunoSEQ multiplex PCR, yet TCRdb's version contains in-frame clones alone and is incomplete. The sample comprises 150,000 to 200,000 clones, about 80% of which are singletons, and roughly 6.4% rests with the top ten. Sequenced input: peripheral blood. The source of these receptors is a woman between 40 and 55 years old with COVID-19, enrolled during active disease.

This chain links TRBV6-2 or TRBV6-3 with TRBJ2-3; 8 bases align to TRBD2. The V segment lost 5 bases and the J segment 3 bases; nucleotides outside the gene matches: 7. CDR1 and CDR2 (germline): MNHEY, SVGEGT. The CDR3 spans 15 residues. CDR3 residues: CASSDPSGFTDTQYF. CDR3 nucleotides: TGTGCCAGCAGTGACCCTAGCGGGTTTACAGATACGCAGTATTTT.

This chain uses TRBV7-9 with TRBJ2-1, with 8 nucleotides matching TRBD2. V gave up 5 bases and J gave up 0 bases; unmatched junction bases: 15. The CDR3 length is 19 residues. Germline V gene lookup returns CDR1 SEHNR and CDR2 FQNEAQ (reference sequence). In DNA form, the CDR3 reads TGTGCCAGCAGCCACACAGGCGTTAGCGGGGCAACCTCCTACAATGAGCAGTTCTTC. Amino acid sequence: CASSHTGVSGATSYNEQFF. Using reference TRBV7-9 and TRBJ2-1 for the parts outside the CDR3, the full variable domain is DTGVSQNPRHKITKRGQNVTFRCDPISEHNRLYWYRQTLGQGPEFLTYFQNEAQLEKSRLLSDRFSAERPKGSFSTLEIQRTEQGDSAMYLCASSHTGVSGATSYNEQFFGPGTRLTVL.

The chain combines TRBV4-2 with TRBJ2-1, with 12 bases fitting TRBD2. Germline values: CDR1 LGHNA, CDR2 YNFKEQ. V dropped 4 bases and J dropped 8; count of bases not matched to a gene: 9. CDR3 size: 16 residues. CDR3 residues: CASSPRWTSGVYEQFF. In DNA, the CDR3 is TGTGCCAGCAGCCCTCGTTGGACTAGCGGGGTGTATGAGCAGTTCTTC.

To note about this clone: At one boundary the junction diverges from the germline segment, which might be a read error. V gene TRBV7-7 combines with J gene TRBJ2-1; the match to TRBD1 covers 9 bases. Germline values: CDR1 SSHAT, CDR2 FNYEAQ (reference sequence). The CDR3 sequence is 15 residues long. CDR3 protein: CASSIGTGTYNEQFF. The DNA for the CDR3 is TGTGCTAGCAGTATCGGGACAGGGACCTACAATGAGCAGTTCTTC. Full variable domain (rest looked up from reference TRBV7-7 and TRBJ2-1): GAGVSQSPRYKVTKRGQDVTLRCDPISSHATLYWYQQALGQGPEFLTYFNYEAQPDKSGLPSDRFSAERPEGSISTLTIQRTEQRDSAMYRCASSIGTGTYNEQFFGPGTRLTVL.

V usage is TRBV28 and J usage is TRBJ1-2; D remains ambiguous. The germline V and J ends were trimmed by 3 bases and 5 bases, with 7 bases remaining between them. Looked up from germline, CDR1 is MDHEN and CDR2 is SYDVKM. The CDR3 consists of 12 residues. The CDR3 spells CASSLSPYGYTF. Written as DNA, the CDR3 is TGTGCCAGCAGTTTGTCCCCTTATGGCTACACCTTC.

This sequence joins TRBV29-1 and TRBJ2-1; 7 positions agree with TRBD1. The CDR3 runs 12 residues. Germline assignment: CDR1 SQVTM and CDR2 ANQGSEA. V gave up 1 base and J gave up 6 bases; unmatched junction bases: 0. CDR3 DNA: TGCAGCGTTGAAGCAGGGGGCAATGAGCAGTTCTTC. It codes for CSVEAGGNEQFF.

The chain links TRBV10-3 to TRBJ2-3; TRBD1 might be the D (6 bases). CDR3 length equals 14 residues. CDR1 and CDR2 (germline): ENHRY, SYGVKD. Trimming pared 2 bases from V and 2 bases from J, leaving 8 bases between. The CDR3 is CAISEGQSTDTQYF. CDR3 nucleotide sequence: TGTGCCATCAGTGAGGGACAGTCCACAGATACGCAGTATTTT.

The gene calls are TRBV9 and TRBJ2-6, with 10 nucleotides matching TRBD1. V lost 2 bases to trimming and J lost 5 bases; unmatched junction nucleotides: 7. This CDR3 contains 17 residues. In germline, CDR1 is SGDLS, CDR2 YYNGEE. CDR3 sequence: CASSVRTGGSRANVLTF. The CDR3 region has the DNA TGTGCCAGCAGCGTTAGGACAGGGGGAAGCAGGGCCAACGTCCTGACTTTC.

CDR3 nucleotides: TGCGCCAGCAGCCAAGAAAACAGGGTTTTCACTGAAGCTTTCTTT. Encoded protein: CASSQENRVFTEAFF. The chain uses TRBV4-1 and TRBJ1-1, with D tentatively TRBD1 (6 bases). The CDR3 has 15 residues. Germline V lookup: CDR1 MGHRA, CDR2 YSYEKL. The V end lost 0 bases, the J end lost 4 bases, and 12 bases lay between the germline ends.

The V call is TRBV30, the J call TRBJ2-7, with 8 bases lining up with TRBD1. V trimming: 4 bases; J trimming: 5 bases; junction bases outside the gene matches: 1. The CDR3 is made up of 11 amino acids. Germline CDR1 reads GTSNPN; CDR2 reads SVGIG (reference sequence). In nucleotides, the CDR3 is TGTGCCTGGACAGGGGGCCACGAGCAGTACTTC. Translation gives CAWTGGHEQYF.

The chain links TRBV5-1 to TRBJ2-7; D is perhaps TRBD2 (6 bases). Trimming stripped 4 bases from V and 0 bases from J, with 11 bases between. The length of the CDR3 is 14 residues. Per the germline V gene, CDR1 is SGHRS and CDR2 is YFSETQ. CDR3 DNA sequence: TGCGCCAGCAGCCTCGGGGGTAACTCCTACGAGCAGTACTTC. This translates into CASSLGGNSYEQYF.

The chain links TRBV3-1 (or the pseudogene TRBV3-2) to TRBJ2-3, with TRBD2 identical over 7 bases. The CDR3 has 13 amino acids. Germline trimming cut 4 bases from V and 8 bases from J; bases unmatched to any gene: 6. CDR1 is LGHDT and CDR2 is YNNKEL in the germline V gene (reference sequence). In DNA, the CDR3 is TGTGCCAGCAGCCGCGGGAGAACTACTACGCAGTATTTT. Its translation: CASSRGRTTTQYF.

The chain carries TRBV5-1 and TRBJ2-3, with D perhaps matching TRBD2 (5 bases). Germline V gene sequence: CDR1 SGHRS, CDR2 YFSETQ. Trimming removed 5 bases from V and 2 bases from J, with 9 bases in between. The CDR3 is 13 residues long. As DNA, the CDR3 is TGCGCCAGCAGGACGGGATACACAGATACGCAGTATTTT. Translation gives CASRTGYTDTQYF.

V usage is TRBV27 and J usage is TRBJ2-7; TRBD2 might be the D (8 bases). Trimming stripped 6 bases from V and 4 bases from J, with 19 bases between. CDR1 is MNHEY and CDR2 is SMNVEV in the germline V gene (reference sequence). This CDR3 contains 15 residues. CDR3 nucleotides: TGTGCCAGCAGCCGCCAAGGGGGCGGGGGGTACGAGCAGTACTTC. Its protein is CASSRQGGGGYEQYF.

This clone came up once. The V and J genes are TRBV7-2 and TRBJ2-7; perhaps TRBD1 as D (5 bases). This CDR3 spans 14 amino acids. The V gene's germline CDR1 is SGHTA and CDR2 FQGNSA. V was trimmed by 2 bases and J by 5 bases, leaving 13 bases between them. In nucleotides, the CDR3 is TGTGCCAGCAGCTTAATATCAGGGCCACACGAGCAGTACTTC. Encoded protein: CASSLISGPHEQYF. Complete variable domain (other parts from reference TRBV7-2 and TRBJ2-7): GAGVSQSPSNKVTEKGKDVELRCDPISGHTALYWYRQSLGQGLEFLIYFQGNSAPDKSGLPSDRFSAERTGGSVSTLTIQRTQQEDSAVYLCASSLISGPHEQYFGPGTRLTVT.

This clone was found once. J is TRBJ2-3 and V is TRBV5-1; D is perhaps TRBD2 (6 bases). V was shortened by 1 base and J by 1 base, with 16 bases between the two germline ends. The germline CDR1 and CDR2 sequences are SGHRS and YFSETQ. The CDR3 totals 17 residues. CDR3 residues: CASSLMGGWTGTDTQYF. CDR3 nucleotides: TGCGCCAGCAGCTTGATGGGGGGTTGGACTGGCACAGATACGCAGTATTTT.

The J gene is TRBJ1-2, the V gene TRBV12-3 or TRBV12-4, with D perhaps TRBD1 (6 bases). This CDR3 is 13 amino acids long. Trimming took 6 bases from V and 5 from J, leaving 13 bases between them. The CDR3, as DNA: TGTGCCAGCAGCCATGGACAGCAGTATGGCTACACCTTC. It encodes CASSHGQQYGYTF.

This clone was detected only a few times. J is TRBJ2-1 and V is TRBV3-1 (or the pseudogene TRBV3-2), with 11 bases that match TRBD2. The germline CDR1 and CDR2 sequences are LGHDT and YNNKEL (reference sequence). The CDR3 has 18 amino acids. With V trimmed by 4 bases and J by 5 bases, 13 bases remained unmatched. CDR3 bases: TGTGCCAGCAGCCCTCTATTCGGACTAGCGGGTACTAACAATGAGCAGTTCTTC. This translates into CASSPLFGLAGTNNEQFF.

V usage is TRBV4-2 and J usage is TRBJ1-3, with 8 nucleotides matching TRBD1. Trimming took 3 bases from V and 3 from J; bases not matched to a gene: 7. The CDR3 runs to 16 residues. Germline CDR1 and CDR2: LGHNA and YNFKEQ. CDR3 coding DNA: TGTGCCAGCAGCCAGACGACAGGGGCGAATGGAAACACCATATATTTT. It encodes CASSQTTGANGNTIYF.

This rearrangement joins TRBV5-4 to TRBJ2-2; maybe TRBD2 (5 bases). CDR3 length: 17 amino acids. Germline-derived CDR1 and CDR2 are SGHNT and YYREEE (reference sequence). Trimming cost V 2 bases and J 1 base, with 15 bases left between them. CDR3 sequence (DNA): TGTGCCAGCAGCTTAGGCGGTTCAAGCGGGAACACCGGGGAGCTGTTTTTT. Encoded protein: CASSLGGSSGNTGELFF.

This clone has a handful of counts. The J gene is TRBJ1-2, the V gene TRBV15, with D possibly matching TRBD1 (6 bases). Deletions cut 5 bases from V and 3 bases from J, with 19 bases between. The CDR3 has 16 amino acids. In germline, CDR1 is LNHNV, CDR2 YYDKDF (reference sequence). Here the CDR3 reads CATSGAGVGAHYGYTF. The CDR3 DNA is TGTGCCACCAGCGGAGCAGGGGTTGGGGCCCACTATGGCTACACCTTC.

The table lists this clone with a count of one. In the same sample, other DNA sequences code for this CDR3. CDR3 nucleotides: TGTGCCAGCAGCGTAACTAGCGGCTCCTACGAGCAGTACTTC. It translates to CASSVTSGSYEQYF. J is TRBJ2-7 and V is TRBV9; TRBD2 agrees at 8 bases. The CDR3 contains 14 residues. Unmatched junction bases numbered 0, after V lost 1 base and J lost 0 bases. Germline lookup yields CDR1 SGDLS and CDR2 YYNGEE. Combining the CDR3 with reference TRBV9 and TRBJ2-7 gives the whole variable domain DSGVTQTPKHLITATGQRVTLRCSPRSGDLSVYWYQQSLDQGLQFLIQYYNGEERAKGNILERFSAQQFPDLHSELNLSSLELGDSALYFCASSVTSGSYEQYFGPGTRLTVT.

The CDR3 reads CAVLGGPKSGYGYTF. CDR3 bases: TGTGCCGTCTTAGGGGGACCGAAATCGGGGTATGGCTACACCTTC. This rearrangement joins TRBV6-5 to TRBJ1-2, with D possibly TRBD1 on 6 matching bases. The length of the CDR3 is 15 residues. Germline assignment: CDR1 MNHEY and CDR2 SVGAGI. Trimming removed 11 bases at V and 5 bases at J, with 24 bases between.

This sequence joins TRBV27 and TRBJ1-5; 7 bases line up with TRBD1. Per germline, CDR1 MNHEY and CDR2 SMNVEV (reference sequence). The trim removed 6 bases at V and 6 bases at J, leaving 8 bases unmatched. The CDR3 consists of 14 residues. This CDR3 reads CASRKQGKGQPQHF. The CDR3 nucleotides are TGTGCCAGCAGAAAACAGGGGAAGGGTCAGCCCCAGCATTTT.

In its sample, this clone was seen a few times. J is TRBJ1-5 and V is TRBV2; 10 bases map to TRBD1. Trimming cost V 4 bases and J 3 bases; bases outside gene matches: 9. This CDR3 has 17 residues. Germline-derived CDR1 and CDR2 are SNHLY and FYNNEI. The CDR3 nucleotides are TGTGCCAGCAGTGGTCCCGGGACAGGGGTAGTCAATCAGCCCCAGCATTTT. This codes for CASSGPGTGVVNQPQHF.